This is a list of T cell receptor beta chains from one sample in a study of cytomegalovirus exposure and HLA in healthy donors. Produced via immunoSEQ multiplex PCR; TCRdb's table is partial and in-frame only. The sample records some 130,000 clones, roughly three quarters being singletons. The source material was PBMCs. All receptors derive from a man aged 25-45 years in good health and CMV-seronegative. The CDR3 runs from the conserved cysteine through the conserved F or W. Fields, in order: clone size, V gene, J gene, D gene, CDR3 protein, CDR3 DNA. D genes are given only for firm matches. Expanded clones are given a class, and other clones once, few, many or no size at all.

.	TRBV6-5	TRBJ1-5	.	CASSYSVTRQPQHF	TGTGCCAGCAGTTACTCGGTAACCCGGCAGCCCCAGCATTTT
.	TRBV5-4	TRBJ2-3	.	CASSPGTRAPGADTQYF	TGTGCCAGCAGCCCGGGTACTAGGGCCCCAGGTGCAGATACGCAGTATTTT
.	TRBV28	TRBJ2-5	.	CASSLGVGGQETQYF	TGTGCCAGCAGTTTAGGGGTGGGGGGACAAGAGACCCAGTACTTC
.	TRBV2	TRBJ1-1	.	CASTPDSPYTEAFF	TGTGCCAGCACCCCGGACAGTCCCTACACTGAAGCTTTCTTT
.	TRBV10-1	TRBJ2-1	TRBD2	CASSLSGGNNEQFF	TGCGCCAGCAGTCTGTCGGGGGGGAACAATGAGCAGTTCTTC
.	TRBV2	TRBJ2-7	TRBD1	CASRSSTGGYEQYF	TGTGCCAGCAGAAGCTCAACAGGGGGGTACGAGCAGTACTTC
once	TRBV7-2	TRBJ1-1	.	CASSYPGDTEAFF	TGTGCCAGCAGTTACCCGGGTGACACTGAAGCTTTCTTT
few	TRBV6-6	TRBJ2-7	TRBD2	CARGLAGSFYEQYF	TGTGCCAGGGGACTAGCGGGGTCCTTCTACGAGCAGTACTTC
.	TRBV5-8	TRBJ1-2	.	CASSDDSHIYGYTF	TGTGCCAGCAGCGACGACAGCCACATCTATGGCTACACCTTC
few	TRBV5-4	TRBJ1-1	.	CASSHDRNTEAFF	TGTGCCAGCAGTCACGACAGGAACACTGAAGCTTTCTTT
.	TRBV30	TRBJ2-7	.	CAFDSLLGYEQYF	TGTGCATTCGACAGTCTCTTGGGTTACGAGCAGTACTTC
.	TRBV6-5	TRBJ1-6	.	CASSQGSEVSSPLHF	TGTGCCAGCAGCCAAGGGAGCGAGGTGTCCTCACCCCTCCACTTT
.	TRBV2	TRBJ2-2	.	CASSGQMNTGELFF	TGTGCCAGCAGTGGACAAATGAACACCGGGGAGCTGTTTTTT
.	TRBV28	TRBJ1-1	.	CASSFSGRLGTEAFF	TGTGCCAGCAGTTTCTCGGGGAGGTTGGGGACTGAAGCTTTCTTT
once	TRBV7-6	TRBJ2-7	TRBD2	CASSLGLAGAYEQYF	TGTGCCAGCAGCTTAGGACTAGCGGGAGCCTACGAGCAGTACTTC
.	TRBV10-2	TRBJ1-5	.	CASSEQVSNQPQHF	TGCGCCAGCAGTGAACAAGTTAGCAATCAGCCCCAGCATTTT
.	TRBV28	TRBJ1-5	TRBD1	CASSLGQGGGYSNQPQHF	TGTGCCAGCAGTTTGGGACAGGGTGGGGGGTATAGCAATCAGCCCCAGCATTTT
.	TRBV7-9	TRBJ1-1	.	CASSSGRSGGEAFF	TGTGCCAGCAGTTCAGGGAGATCGGGGGGTGAAGCTTTCTTT
.	TRBV7-8	TRBJ1-2	.	CASSPLGAIYGYTF	TGTGCCAGCAGCCCATTGGGGGCGATCTATGGCTACACCTTC
.	TRBV15	TRBJ2-3	TRBD2	CATSRVSSASGAPADTQYF	TGTGCCACCAGCAGAGTGAGTTCGGCTAGCGGGGCGCCTGCAGATACGCAGTATTTT
.	TRBV11-2	TRBJ2-3	TRBD1	CASSSYRGRDTDTQYF	TGTGCCAGCAGCTCATACAGGGGGCGAGACACAGATACGCAGTATTTT
.	TRBV9	TRBJ2-2	TRBD1	CASSVVGQQNTGELFF	TGTGCCAGCAGCGTAGTGGGACAGCAGAACACCGGGGAGCTGTTTTTT
.	TRBV5-4	TRBJ1-2	.	CASSYDRNPLYGYTF	TGTGCCAGCAGCTACGACAGGAACCCCCTCTATGGCTACACCTTC
few	TRBV5-6	TRBJ1-1	TRBD1	CASSQGGTEAFF	TGTGCCAGCAGCCAGGGGGGCACTGAAGCTTTCTTT
.	TRBV30	TRBJ2-5	.	CAWSVGQGGETQYF	TGTGCCTGGAGTGTAGGACAGGGAGGGGAGACCCAGTACTTC
.	TRBV18	TRBJ2-2	.	CASSPSVANTGELFF	TGTGCCAGCTCACCCTCAGTTGCGAACACCGGGGAGCTGTTTTTT
.	TRBV6-1	TRBJ2-7	TRBD1	CASRAGTDYEQYF	TGTGCCAGCAGAGCCGGGACAGATTACGAGCAGTACTTC
once	TRBV10-3	TRBJ1-2	.	CAIRGQGGYTF	TGTGCCATCAGAGGACAAGGCGGCTACACCTTC
.	TRBV9	TRBJ1-2	TRBD1	CASSARWGQASGGYTF	TGTGCCAGCAGCGCACGGTGGGGACAGGCCAGCGGGGGCTACACCTTC
.	TRBV20-1	TRBJ1-1	.	CSASRASEAFF	TGCAGTGCTAGCAGGGCCTCTGAAGCTTTCTTT
.	TRBV19	TRBJ1-2	.	CASSRPQAGYGYTF	TGTGCCAGTAGTAGGCCCCAGGCAGGCTATGGCTACACCTTC
.	TRBV10-3	TRBJ2-5	TRBD2	CAISETSGRGETQYF	TGTGCCATCAGTGAGACTAGCGGGAGGGGGGAGACCCAGTACTTC
.	TRBV6-5	TRBJ2-7	.	CASSPTYRDEQYF	TGTGCCAGCAGCCCAACTTACAGGGACGAGCAGTACTTC